Following are 24 T cell receptor beta chains from one sample sequenced in a study of T cells in Graves' hyperthyroidism and ophthalmopathy. Researchers amplified the TCR beta CDR3 regions from RNA transcripts. TCR CDR3 underwent first-round RT-PCR with the HTBI primer set. TCRdb passed the multiplex PCR reads through MiXCR, listing each CDR3 protein once. Among hundreds of thousands of distinct CDR3 sequences listed, around 45% were seen once. The sequencing input was peripheral blood or thyroid tissue (not recorded which). Receptors were obtained from a woman under 30 with Graves' hyperthyroidism.

This clonotype showed up many times. The chain has TRBV4-1 and TRBJ1-2; tentatively, D is TRBD1 (5 bases). Germline lookup yields CDR1 MGHRA and CDR2 YSYEKL. The CDR3 sequence is 15 residues long. V dropped 0 bases and J dropped 3 bases, with 11 bases sitting between them. The CDR3 nucleotides are TGCGCCAGCAGCCAAGACCCCAGGGTATACTATGGCTACACCTTC. As protein: CASSQDPRVYYGYTF.

This clonotype was observed at least ten times. The J gene is TRBJ1-6, the V gene TRBV5-1; D is possibly TRBD1 (5 bases). V was trimmed by 0 bases and J by 8 bases, leaving 9 bases between them. Germline CDR1 reads SGHRS; CDR2 reads YFSETQ. The CDR3 has 14 residues. The CDR3 DNA is TGCGCCAGCAGCTTGGAGGGGATCGATTCACCCCTCCACTTT. Its translation: CASSLEGIDSPLHF.

For this clonotype: A junction boundary mismatches the germline segment, possibly from a read error. The chain is built from TRBV10-3 and TRBJ2-7, with TRBD1 matching over 9 bases. Germline V lookup: CDR1 ENHRY, CDR2 SYGVKD. This CDR3 comprises 15 residues. The CDR3 spells CASSYNTGGWYEQYF. The DNA for the CDR3 is TGTGCCAGCAGTTACAACACAGGGGGCTGGTACGAGCAGTACTTC.

This clonotype was counted many times. The chain carries TRBV6-6 and TRBJ1-6; D remains unclear. The CDR3 extends over 13 amino acids. V was pared by 4 bases and J by 12 bases, with 13 bases between. Germline V gene lookup returns CDR1 MNHNY and CDR2 SVGAGI (reference sequence). CDR3 region: CASSSRPSGPLHF. The CDR3 nucleotides read TGTGCCAGCAGTTCCCGACCGTCGGGACCCCTCCACTTT.

This clonotype showed up just a few times. The chain links TRBV2 to TRBJ1-4; 7 positions agree with TRBD1. CDR3 length: 15 residues. After removal of 6 bases from V and 5 bases from J, the junction contained 9 bases not matched to a gene. Per the germline V gene, CDR1 is SNHLY and CDR2 is FYNNEI. CDR3 nucleotides: TGTGCCAGCAGAAACTCCTACAGGGGAAATGAAAAACTGTTTTTT. Amino acids: CASRNSYRGNEKLFF.

The chain has TRBV2 and TRBJ1-1; D gene uncertain. V dropped 4 bases and J dropped 3 bases, with 9 bases sitting between them. Germline CDR1 reads SNHLY; CDR2 reads FYNNEI. This CDR3 spans 13 amino acids. The CDR3 here is CASSGREDTEAFF. The CDR3 region has the DNA TGTGCCAGCAGTGGCCGGGAAGACACTGAAGCTTTCTTT.

A few counts support this clonotype. The chain is built from TRBV7-8 and TRBJ1-1; a possible D gene is TRBD1 (6 bases). Germline lookup yields CDR1 SGHVS and CDR2 FQNEAQ. Trimming shortened V by 3 bases and J by 4 bases, and 15 bases separated the two germline ends. This CDR3 spans 15 amino acids. In DNA, the CDR3 is TGTGCCAGCAGCTTTGCCTTACAGGGAGGCACTGAAGCTTTCTTT. Translating gives CASSFALQGGTEAFF.

The chain joins TRBV6-1 to TRBJ1-5; TRBD1 might be the D (5 bases). There are 15 residues in the CDR3. Germline CDR1 MNHNS, CDR2 SASEGT. The V end was cut by 8 bases, the J end by 1 base, with 15 bases between. In nucleotides, the CDR3 is TGTGCCAGCGGGACCGGGGCCTTGAGCAATCAGCCCCAGCATTTT. Translation: CASGTGALSNQPQHF.

This clonotype came up a few times. V usage is TRBV19 and J usage is TRBJ1-1, with D perhaps matching TRBD1 (5 bases). This CDR3 region has 15 residues. V was shortened by 5 bases and J by 0 bases, with 13 bases between the two germline ends. Per the germline V gene, CDR1 is LNHDA and CDR2 is SQIVND (reference sequence). The DNA for the CDR3 is TGTGCCAGTAGTCCCACCGGGGCCGTGAACACTGAAGCTTTCTTT. It specifies CASSPTGAVNTEAFF.

Details on this clonotype: A much larger clone lies one base from this, so it may be a read error. The V call is TRBV15, the J call TRBJ1-6, with D unclear. This CDR3 contains 14 residues. Germline V gene lookup returns CDR1 LNHNV and CDR2 YYDKDF (reference sequence). Trimming took off 5 bases at V and 0 bases at J, with 5 bases between the two ends. The CDR3 loop reads CATSQSSYNSPLHF. For the CDR3, the DNA is TGTGCCACCAGCCAGAGCTCCTATAATTCACCCCTCCACTTT.

This clonotype was counted at least ten times. The chain carries TRBV15 and TRBJ1-3; no reliable D call. Germline V gene lookup returns CDR1 LNHNV and CDR2 YYDKDF (reference sequence). The CDR3 is 15 residues long. The germline V and J ends were trimmed by 1 base and 5 bases, with 12 bases remaining between them. Written as DNA, the CDR3 is TGTGCCACCAGCAGAGCCGATCAGGTGCGAAACACCATATATTTT. Translating it yields CATSRADQVRNTIYF. The whole variable domain, filled in from reference TRBV15 and TRBJ1-3, reads DAMVIQNPRYQVTQFGKPVTLSCSQTLNHNVMYWYQQKSSQAPKLLFHYYDKDFNNEADTPDNFQSRRPNTSFCFLDIRSPGLGDTAMYLCATSRADQVRNTIYFGEGSWLTVV.

This clonotype was seen many times. The V and J genes are TRBV24-1 and TRBJ1-2; D unresolved. Germline V gene sequence: CDR1 KGHDR, CDR2 SFDVKD. V was clipped by 3 bases and J by 4 bases, with 11 bases between them. The CDR3 extends over 14 amino acids. In DNA, the CDR3 is TGTGCCACCAGTGATCCAGGCGGGCGCTATGGCTACACCTTC. Its translation is CATSDPGGRYGYTF.

The J gene is TRBJ2-7, the V gene TRBV2; 15 positions agree with TRBD2. The J call may not be correct, given that the DNA end is closer to TRBJ2-3. The CDR3 consists of 15 residues. Germline V CDR1 and CDR2: SNHLY, FYNNEI. The CDR3: CASSGLAGGEDTQYF. The DNA for the CDR3 is TGTGCCAGCAGCGGACTAGCGGGAGGGGAAGATACGCAGTATTTT.

This clonotype was counted at least ten times. The rearrangement uses TRBV19 and TRBJ1-5; 9 bases match TRBD1. The CDR3 is 14 amino acids. CDR1 is LNHDA and CDR2 is SQIVND in the germline V gene (reference sequence). Unmatched junction bases numbered 12, after V lost 3 bases and J lost 15 bases. CDR3 nucleotides: TGTGCCAGTAGTATGTCTGGGGGGACAGGGAACGCGCATTTT. Its translation: CASSMSGGTGNAHF.

There are many counts of this clonotype. This chain joins TRBV7-2 and TRBJ1-2, with D maybe TRBD1 (5 bases). V was clipped by 1 base and J by 2 bases, with 8 bases between them. This CDR3 has 14 amino acids. Germline V gene lookup returns CDR1 SGHTA and CDR2 FQGNSA. CDR3 residues: CASSLGRANYGYTF. The CDR3 region has the DNA TGTGCCAGCAGCTTAGGCAGGGCCAACTATGGCTACACCTTC. The entire variable domain, with the rest obtained from reference TRBV7-2 and TRBJ1-2, is as follows: GAGVSQSPSNKVTEKGKDVELRCDPISGHTALYWYRQSLGQGLEFLIYFQGNSAPDKSGLPSDRFSAERTGGSVSTLTIQRTQQEDSAVYLCASSLGRANYGYTFGSGTRLTVV.

This clonotype has only a few counts. The chain combines TRBV7-2 with TRBJ1-1; weak D call: TRBD1 (5 bases). Trimming removed 10 bases from V and 3 bases from J, with 15 bases in between. Germline loops: CDR1 SGHTA, CDR2 FQGNSA. The CDR3 covers 13 residues. The CDR3 DNA reads as TGTGCCATCAAACAGGCGTGGGACACTGAAGCTTTCTTT. The encoded protein is CAIKQAWDTEAFF.

This clonotype was seen at least ten times. This chain joins TRBV10-3 and TRBJ1-5, with a tentative D call TRBD1 (6 bases). Germline lookup yields CDR1 ENHRY and CDR2 SYGVKD. This CDR3 is 15 amino acids long. V lost 6 bases, J lost 2 bases, and 14 bases lay in between. CDR3 DNA sequence: TGTGCCATCAGAGAGGGGGGATTGGGCAATCAGCCCCAGCATTTT. Translating gives CAIREGGLGNQPQHF.

The J gene is TRBJ1-5, the V gene TRBV12-5, with 7 bases identical to TRBD1. Per germline, CDR1 LGHNT and CDR2 FRNRAP. The CDR3 totals 15 residues. J gave up 6 bases and V 4 bases, and 9 bases lay outside the gene matches. For the CDR3, the DNA is TGTGCTAGTGGTTGGGGGACAGAGGGGACTCAGCCCCAGCATTTT. Translated: CASGWGTEGTQPQHF.

The V and J genes are TRBV9 and TRBJ1-3, with 7 bases matching TRBD1. J was trimmed by 4 bases and V by 5 bases; bases with no gene match: 15. This CDR3 has 17 residues. From germline, CDR1 is SGDLS and CDR2 YYNGEE. Written as DNA, the CDR3 is TGTGCCAGCAGTCCTCAGCTCTGGACAGGCGGCGGAAACACCATATATTTT. Translation: CASSPQLWTGGGNTIYF.

The chain is built from TRBV15 and TRBJ1-6; 7 bases align to TRBD1. Germline loops: CDR1 LNHNV, CDR2 YYDKDF (reference sequence). The CDR3 has 15 amino acids. Trimming at V came to 7 bases and at J to 4 bases, leaving 7 bases not matched to a gene. CDR3 coding DNA: TGTGCCACCAAAGACCGGGGACAGTATAATTCACCCCTCCACTTT. Its translation is CATKDRGQYNSPLHF.

V gene TRBV7-9 combines with J gene TRBJ1-1, with D unresolved. Looked up from germline, CDR1 is SEHNR and CDR2 is FQNEAQ (reference sequence). The CDR3 totals 14 residues. Trimming pared 1 base from V and 1 base from J, leaving 7 bases between. The CDR3 DNA reads TGTGCCAGCAGCTTAGATCCCCAGAACACTGAAGCTTTCTTT. Translation gives CASSLDPQNTEAFF.

The chain has TRBV7-9 and TRBJ1-1; D perhaps matches TRBD1 (5 bases). Trimming took off 1 base at V and 3 bases at J, with 9 bases between the two ends. Per the germline V gene, CDR1 is SEHNR and CDR2 is FQNEAQ (reference sequence). This CDR3 spans 14 amino acids. The CDR3 loop is CASSLVARDTEAFF. In DNA form, the CDR3 reads TGTGCCAGCAGCTTAGTTGCCAGGGACACTGAAGCTTTCTTT.

This chain uses TRBV24-1 with TRBJ2-5, with TRBD1 as a possible D gene (5 bases). This CDR3 spans 11 amino acids. Deletions cut 4 bases from V and 8 bases from J, with 7 bases between. Germline CDR1 KGHDR, CDR2 SFDVKD. The CDR3 is CATSDRVTQYF. CDR3 DNA sequence: TGTGCCACCAGTGACAGGGTAACCCAGTACTTC.

The chain joins TRBV15 to TRBJ2-6; D is possibly TRBD2 (5 bases). Germline values: CDR1 LNHNV, CDR2 YYDKDF (reference sequence). V shed 3 bases and J shed 0 bases, with 18 bases lying between them. This CDR3 has 19 amino acids. The CDR3 region has the DNA TGTGCCACCAGCAGCGTATCGAGGGAGACAAGCTCTGGGGCCAACGTCCTGACTTTC. It translates to CATSSVSRETSSGANVLTF.